A selection of T cell receptor beta chains follows, all from one sample in a study of blood T cell repertoires in COVID-19. Clones were read by immunoSEQ multiplex PCR, and TCRdb kept only the in-frame ones, dropping some. The sample includes 150,000 to 200,000 clones, about nine tenths of them seen just once. The sample taken for sequencing was peripheral blood. The source of these receptors is an older man with acute or convalescent COVID-19. The CDR3 runs from the conserved cysteine through the conserved F or W. The D gene is left open where the match is weak. Rows may omit the clone size; those that give it use once, few, many or a size class.

v_call	j_call	clone_size	d_call	cdr3_nt	cdr3_aa
TRBV12-3/TRBV12-4	TRBJ1-5	-	-	TGTGCCAGCAGTTTAGGGGGGGACCAGCCCCAGCATTTT	CASSLGGDQPQHF
TRBV7-2	TRBJ1-1	-	TRBD1	TGTGCCAGCAGCCTACGATGGACAGGGGCCAACACTGAAGCTTTCTTT	CASSLRWTGANTEAFF
TRBV25-1	TRBJ1-4	-	TRBD1	TGTGCCAGCAGTGATACAGGGGGCTATGAAAAACTGTTTTTT	CASSDTGGYEKLFF
TRBV5-1	TRBJ2-3	once	TRBD2	TGCGCCAGCAGCTTGGGGCAGGGAGGGGCAGATACGCAGTATTTT	CASSLGQGGADTQYF
TRBV28	TRBJ2-3	-	TRBD2	TGTGCCAGCAGTTTAGCGGGAGGCCGGGCAGATACGCAGTATTTT	CASSLAGGRADTQYF
TRBV20-1	TRBJ1-5	-	-	TGCAGTGCTAGTGGTATTCTCCAGCATTTT	CSASGILQHF
TRBV20-1	TRBJ2-5	-	TRBD1	TGCAGTGCTAGTGGGGGACAGCTTCAAGAGACCCAGTACTTC	CSASGGQLQETQYF
TRBV7-2	TRBJ2-2	-	-	TGTGCCAGCAGCCCACAGGGAACGAACACCGGGGAGCTGTTTTTT	CASSPQGTNTGELFF
TRBV6-2/TRBV6-3	TRBJ1-3	-	-	TGTGCCAGCAGACCTGCAGGGCCGGGAAACACCATATATTTT	CASRPAGPGNTIYF
TRBV28	TRBJ1-2	-	TRBD1	TGTGCCAGCAGTTTACAGGGGGCGGAGAATGGCTACACCTTC	CASSLQGAENGYTF
TRBV23-1	TRBJ2-2	-	-	TGCGCCAGCAGTCATTATTCCAACACCGGGGAGCTGTTTTTT	CASSHYSNTGELFF
TRBV27	TRBJ2-7	-	-	TGTGCCAGCAGTTTAAGGGCAGGGGCCGCGTGGGAGCAGTACTTC	CASSLRAGAAWEQYF
TRBV25-1	TRBJ1-6	-	-	TGTGCCAGCAGTGAATTCCGGGTTCGGTCACCCCTCCACTTT	CASSEFRVRSPLHF
TRBV6-4	TRBJ1-2	-	TRBD1	TGTGCCAGCAAACCGGGACAGGGTTCTTATGGCTACACCTTC	CASKPGQGSYGYTF
TRBV24-1	TRBJ2-1	-	TRBD2	TGTGCCACCAGTGATTCCGGGACTAGCGGGAGAGACAATGAGCAGTTCTTC	CATSDSGTSGRDNEQFF
TRBV2	TRBJ2-7	-	TRBD2	TGTGCCAGCAGTAAAACCGGGACTACTCTCGGGGAGCAGTACTTC	CASSKTGTTLGEQYF
TRBV2	TRBJ2-2	-	-	TGTGCCAGCAGGGACAGGAGGGGCGGGGAGCTGTTTTTT	CASRDRRGGELFF
TRBV2	TRBJ1-1	few	-	TGTGCCAGCAGTGATAACAGGGAAGCTTTCTTT	CASSDNREAFF
TRBV4-3	TRBJ2-7	-	TRBD2	TGCGCCAGCAGCCATACCCTAGCGGGGGGGGATTACGAGCAGTACTTC	CASSHTLAGGDYEQYF
TRBV4-2	TRBJ2-1	-	TRBD1	TGTGCCAGCAGCCCACGACCGGGGACAGGGACCTACAATGAGCAGTTCTTC	CASSPRPGTGTYNEQFF
TRBV28	TRBJ2-3	-	-	TGTGCCAGCAGTTTACAGGCGAGCGGAGGAAGCACAGATACGCAGTATTTT	CASSLQASGGSTDTQYF
TRBV12-5	TRBJ1-5	few	TRBD1	TGTGCTAGTGGCCGGACAGGGTGGGGTCAGCCCCAGCATTTT	CASGRTGWGQPQHF
TRBV7-3	TRBJ2-3	-	TRBD2	TGTGCCAGCAGCTTGACTAGCGGGAGGCCAGATACGCAGTATTTT	CASSLTSGRPDTQYF
TRBV5-4	TRBJ1-2	-	TRBD1	TGTGCCAGCAGCGAAGAGAGACAGGGCAGGGATGGCTACACCTTC	CASSEERQGRDGYTF
TRBV7-2	TRBJ2-1	-	TRBD2	TGTGCCAGCAGCCAGACCTCGGGCGGGGGGGTTAATGAGCAGTTCTTC	CASSQTSGGGVNEQFF
TRBV5-1	TRBJ2-1	-	TRBD1	TGCGCCAGCAGCTTAGGACAGGGCAATGAGCAGTTCTTC	CASSLGQGNEQFF
TRBV2	TRBJ1-5	few	-	TGTGCCAGCAGTGAAAGTCTTCCCAGGAGACTATATAGCAATCAGCCCCAGCATTTT	CASSESLPRRLYSNQPQHF
TRBV7-2	TRBJ2-4	-	-	TGTGCCAGCAACCTCGGGGTGGCCAAAAACATTCAGTACTTC	CASNLGVAKNIQYF
TRBV5-5	TRBJ1-4	-	-	TGTGCCAGCAGCTTCGGAGGAGCTAATGAAAAACTGTTTTTT	CASSFGGANEKLFF
TRBV6-5	TRBJ1-5	-	-	TGTGCCAGCATTTTCGATGTTCGGGGGAATCAGCCCCAGCATTTT	CASIFDVRGNQPQHF
TRBV5-4	TRBJ1-1	-	TRBD1	TGTGCCAGCAGCGTAGGGACAGGCTGGACTGAAGCTTTCTTT	CASSVGTGWTEAFF
TRBV6-5	TRBJ2-5	-	-	TGTGCCAGCAACAGGGAAGAGACCCAGTACTTC	CASNREETQYF
TRBV6-5	TRBJ1-2	-	TRBD1	TGTGCCAGCACCAGGGACAGATATGGCTACACCTTC	CASTRDRYGYTF
TRBV19	TRBJ2-5	once	TRBD2	TGTGCCACAAGGGAGGGAGAGACCCAGTACTTC	CATREGETQYF
TRBV7-2	TRBJ2-1	-	TRBD1	TGTGCCAGCAGCTTAGCCGGACAGGTTAATGAGCAGTTCTTC	CASSLAGQVNEQFF
TRBV7-9	TRBJ2-1	-	-	TGTGCCAGCAGCCAAACAGGGTTGGAACAGTTCTTC	CASSQTGLEQFF
TRBV18	TRBJ1-4	-	-	TGTGCCAGCTCACCACCGAAGGGTTCAGGGGCGAGGGAAAAACTGTTTTTT	CASSPPKGSGAREKLFF
TRBV4-1	TRBJ1-2	-	TRBD1	TGCGCCAGCAGACAGACAGGGAACTATGGCTACACCTTC	CASRQTGNYGYTF
TRBV5-1	TRBJ2-1	-	-	TGCGCCAGCAGCGGCGGGTCGGGCTCCTACAATGAGCAGTTCTTC	CASSGGSGSYNEQFF
TRBV14	TRBJ1-2	-	-	TGTGCCAGCAGCCAAGGGGAGTACTATGGCTACACCTTC	CASSQGEYYGYTF
TRBV10-3	TRBJ2-1	-	-	TGTGCCATCAGTGAGTCGGGGGACACACTCAATGAGCAGTTCTTC	CAISESGDTLNEQFF
TRBV4-1	TRBJ2-7	-	TRBD2	TGCGCCAGCAGCCAAGGGCCCCCTACTAGCGGGAGATCCTACGAGCAGTACTTC	CASSQGPPTSGRSYEQYF
TRBV5-4	TRBJ2-1	-	TRBD1	TGTGCCAGCAGCTTGACCCGGGACAGGTCCTACAATGAGCAGTTCTTC	CASSLTRDRSYNEQFF
TRBV28	TRBJ2-5	-	TRBD2	TGTGCCAGCAGATCGGGACTAGCGGGCGTAAGAGAGACCCAGTACTTC	CASRSGLAGVRETQYF
TRBV2	TRBJ2-5	-	TRBD2	TGTGCCAGCAGTGATAGTCGCCGGACTAGCGGCCAAGAGACCCAGTACTTC	CASSDSRRTSGQETQYF
TRBV9	TRBJ2-5	-	TRBD2	TGTGCCAGCAGCAGGGCTAGCGGGAGTGGTGGGCAAGAGACCCAGTACTTC	CASSRASGSGGQETQYF
TRBV19	TRBJ2-5	-	-	TGTGCCAGTAGTTCGCAAGCGGCAGAGACCCAGTACTTC	CASSSQAAETQYF
TRBV7-9	TRBJ2-4	-	TRBD1	TGTGCCAGCAGCTTACGACAGGGGGTCGGCATTCAGTACTTC	CASSLRQGVGIQYF
TRBV28	TRBJ1-1	-	-	TGTGCCAGCAGGTACCCCGGGACTGAAGCTTTCTTT	CASRYPGTEAFF
TRBV4-3	TRBJ2-2	-	-	TGCGCCAGCAGCCAAGAAAGTAGCTTTGCGGGCACCGGGGAGCTGTTTTTT	CASSQESSFAGTGELFF
TRBV5-1	TRBJ2-5	-	-	TGCGCCAGCAGCAGGATGGAGGAGACCCAGTACTTC	CASSRMEETQYF
TRBV3-1/TRBV3-2	TRBJ2-7	-	-	TGTGCCAGCAGCCAGAACCCGGGGGACTACGAGCAGTACTTC	CASSQNPGDYEQYF
TRBV2	TRBJ2-7	-	-	TGTGCCAGCAACAGCTGGTCGTATAAGCAGTACTTC	CASNSWSYKQYF
TRBV11-2	TRBJ2-1	-	TRBD2	TGTGCCAGCAGCGCGGGACTAGCGGGATTTAGCTCCTACAATGAGCAGTTCTTC	CASSAGLAGFSSYNEQFF
TRBV6-5	TRBJ1-4	-	-	TGTGCCAGCAGTTATACAGGGTGGGAAAAACTGTTTTTT	CASSYTGWEKLFF